This T cell receptor (beta chain) was observed in a study of blood T cell repertoires in COVID-19. Original processing notes: Amplification from reference gene primers served as the basis for estimated nucleated cell counts. Repertoires were generated with immunoSEQ multiplex PCR, while TCRdb's copy carries only in-frame clones and drops some. V and J calls and clone size are copied from that table; D and trimming were computed from the DNA. The table has over 150,000 clones, over 80% seen once. Only one count was recorded for this clone. The germline gives CDR1 MGHRA, CDR2 YSYEKL. Between the trimmed V and J ends, which lost 4 bases and 6 bases, there was a span of 13 bases. The CDR3 spans 13 residues.

The sequence was collected from a woman in her 40s with COVID-19, enrolled during active disease. Sample: peripheral blood. V and J are TRBV4-1 and TRBJ2-7; perhaps TRBD1 as D (6 bases). For the CDR3, the DNA is TGCGCCAGCAGCCGGGATACAGGGCGCGAGCAGTACTTC. It encodes CASSRDTGREQYF.